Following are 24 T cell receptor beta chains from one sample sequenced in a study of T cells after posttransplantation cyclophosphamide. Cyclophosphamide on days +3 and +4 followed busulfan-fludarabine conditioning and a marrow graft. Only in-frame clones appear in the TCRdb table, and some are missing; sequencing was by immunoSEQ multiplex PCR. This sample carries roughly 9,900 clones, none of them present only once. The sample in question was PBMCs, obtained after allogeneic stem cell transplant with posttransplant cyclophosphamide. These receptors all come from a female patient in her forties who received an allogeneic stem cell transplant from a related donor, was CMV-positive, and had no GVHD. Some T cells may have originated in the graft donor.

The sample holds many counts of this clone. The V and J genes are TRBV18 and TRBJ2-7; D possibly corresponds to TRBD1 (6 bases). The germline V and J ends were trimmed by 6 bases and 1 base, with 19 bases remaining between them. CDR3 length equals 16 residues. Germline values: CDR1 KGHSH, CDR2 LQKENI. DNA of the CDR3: TGTGCCAGCTCGCCGTACAGGGATTCCCTATCCTACGAGCAGTACTTC. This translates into CASSPYRDSLSYEQYF. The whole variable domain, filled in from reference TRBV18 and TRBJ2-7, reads NAGVMQNPRHLVRRRGQEARLRCSPMKGHSHVYWYRQLPEEGLKFMVYLQKENIIDESGMPKERFSAEFPKEGPSILRIQQVVRGDSAAYFCASSPYRDSLSYEQYFGPGTRLTVT.

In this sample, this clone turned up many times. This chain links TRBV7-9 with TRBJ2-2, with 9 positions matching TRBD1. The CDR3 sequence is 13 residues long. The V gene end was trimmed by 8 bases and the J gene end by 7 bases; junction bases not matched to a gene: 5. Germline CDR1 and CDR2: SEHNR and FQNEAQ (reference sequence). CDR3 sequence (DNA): TGTGCCAGCGGGGGACAGGGATACGGGGAGCTGTTTTTT. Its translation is CASGGQGYGELFF.

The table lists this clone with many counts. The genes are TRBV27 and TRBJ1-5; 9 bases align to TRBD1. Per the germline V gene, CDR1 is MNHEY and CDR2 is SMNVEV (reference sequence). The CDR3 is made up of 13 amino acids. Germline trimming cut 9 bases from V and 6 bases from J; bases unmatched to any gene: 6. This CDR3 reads CASSDRGLQPQHF. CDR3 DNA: TGTGCCAGTTCGGACAGGGGTCTTCAGCCCCAGCATTTT.

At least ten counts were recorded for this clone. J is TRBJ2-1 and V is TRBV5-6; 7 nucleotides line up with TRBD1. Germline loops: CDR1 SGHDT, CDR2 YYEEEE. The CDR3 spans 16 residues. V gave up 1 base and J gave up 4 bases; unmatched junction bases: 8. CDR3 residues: CASSLPSPGQYNEQFF. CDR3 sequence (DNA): TGTGCCAGCAGCTTGCCCAGCCCGGGACAGTACAATGAGCAGTTCTTC.

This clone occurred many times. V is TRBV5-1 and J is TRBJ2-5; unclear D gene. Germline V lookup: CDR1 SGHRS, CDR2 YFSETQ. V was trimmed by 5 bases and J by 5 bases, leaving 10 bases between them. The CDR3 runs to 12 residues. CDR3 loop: CASSLVEETQYF. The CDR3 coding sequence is TGCGCCAGCAGTCTGGTCGAGGAGACCCAGTACTTC. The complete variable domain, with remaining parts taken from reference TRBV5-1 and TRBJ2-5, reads KAGVTQTPRYLIKTRGQQVTLSCSPISGHRSVSWYQQTPGQGLQFLFEYFSETQRNKGNFPGRFSGRQFSNSRSEMNVSTLELGDSALYLCASSLVEETQYFGPGTRLLVL.

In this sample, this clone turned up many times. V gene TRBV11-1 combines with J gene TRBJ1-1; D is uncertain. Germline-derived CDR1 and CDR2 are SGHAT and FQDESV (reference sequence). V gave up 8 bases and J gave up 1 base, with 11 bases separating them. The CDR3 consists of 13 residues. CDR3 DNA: TGTGCCAGCGGCGGGGAGACGAACACTGAAGCTTTCTTT. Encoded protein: CASGGETNTEAFF.

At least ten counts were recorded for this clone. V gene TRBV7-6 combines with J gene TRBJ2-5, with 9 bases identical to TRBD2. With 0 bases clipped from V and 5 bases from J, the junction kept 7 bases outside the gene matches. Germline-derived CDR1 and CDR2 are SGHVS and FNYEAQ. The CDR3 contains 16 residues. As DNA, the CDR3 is TGTGCCAGCAGCTTAGCGCGCGGGGGGGCCCGGGAGACCCAGTACTTC. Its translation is CASSLARGGARETQYF.

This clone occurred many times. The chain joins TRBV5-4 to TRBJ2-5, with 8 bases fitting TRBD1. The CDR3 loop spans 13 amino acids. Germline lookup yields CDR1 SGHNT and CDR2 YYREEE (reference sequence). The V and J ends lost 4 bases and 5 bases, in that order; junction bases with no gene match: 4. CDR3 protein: CASSRTGPETQYF. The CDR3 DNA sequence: TGTGCCAGCAGCCGGACAGGGCCCGAGACCCAGTACTTC.

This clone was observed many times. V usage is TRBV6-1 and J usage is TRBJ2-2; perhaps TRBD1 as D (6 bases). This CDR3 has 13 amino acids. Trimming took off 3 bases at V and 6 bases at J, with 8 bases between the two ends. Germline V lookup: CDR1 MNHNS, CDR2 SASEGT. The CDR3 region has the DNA TGTGCCAGCAGTGAGGGGGCGGCCGGGGAGCTGTTTTTT. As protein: CASSEGAAGELFF.

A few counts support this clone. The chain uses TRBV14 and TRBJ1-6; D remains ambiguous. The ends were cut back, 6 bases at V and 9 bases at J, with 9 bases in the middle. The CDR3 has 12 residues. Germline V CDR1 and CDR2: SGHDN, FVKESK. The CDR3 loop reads CASRGTGSPLHF. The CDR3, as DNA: TGTGCCAGCAGGGGCACCGGTTCACCCCTCCACTTT. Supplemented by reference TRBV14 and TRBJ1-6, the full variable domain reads EAGVTQFPSHSVIEKGQTVTLRCDPISGHDNLYWYRRVMGKEIKFLLHFVKESKQDESGMPNNRFLAERTGGTYSTLKVQPAELEDSGVYFCASRGTGSPLHFGNGTRLTVT.

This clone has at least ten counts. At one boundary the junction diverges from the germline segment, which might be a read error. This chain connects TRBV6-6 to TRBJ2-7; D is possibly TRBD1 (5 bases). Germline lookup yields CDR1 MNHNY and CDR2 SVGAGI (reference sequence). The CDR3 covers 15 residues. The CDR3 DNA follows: TGTGCCAGCAGACCTACAGGTCCCTTCTCCTACGGGCAGTACTTC. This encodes CASRPTGPFSYGQYF.

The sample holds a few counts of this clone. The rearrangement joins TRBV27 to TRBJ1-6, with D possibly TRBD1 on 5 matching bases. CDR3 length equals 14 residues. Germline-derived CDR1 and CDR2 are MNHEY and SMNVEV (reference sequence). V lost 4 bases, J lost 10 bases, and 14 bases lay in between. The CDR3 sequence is CASSSRAGPSPLHF. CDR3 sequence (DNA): TGTGCCAGCAGTTCCAGAGCGGGGCCGTCACCCCTCCACTTT.

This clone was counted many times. CDR3 in amino acids: CASSLGLAGGSSYNEQFF. DNA of the CDR3: TGTGCCAGCTCACTGGGACTAGCGGGGGGGAGCTCCTACAATGAGCAGTTCTTC. V usage is TRBV18 and J usage is TRBJ2-1; 16 nucleotides match TRBD2. Germline loops: CDR1 KGHSH, CDR2 LQKENI. The CDR3 is made up of 18 amino acids. V lost 4 bases and J lost 0; bases outside the gene matches: 3.

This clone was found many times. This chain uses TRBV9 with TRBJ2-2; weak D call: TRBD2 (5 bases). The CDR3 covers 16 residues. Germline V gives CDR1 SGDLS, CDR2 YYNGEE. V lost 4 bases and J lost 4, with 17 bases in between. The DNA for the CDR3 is TGTGCCAGCAGCTCACGACTTGCGGGTGGCACCGGGGAGCTGTTTTTT. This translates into CASSSRLAGGTGELFF.

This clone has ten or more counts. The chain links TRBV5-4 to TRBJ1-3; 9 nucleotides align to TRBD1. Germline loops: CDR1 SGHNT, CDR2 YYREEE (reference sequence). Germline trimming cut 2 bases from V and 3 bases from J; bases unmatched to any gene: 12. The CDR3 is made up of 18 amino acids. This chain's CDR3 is CASSFPGQGSGGGNTIYF. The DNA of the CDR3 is TGTGCCAGCAGCTTCCCGGGACAGGGTTCAGGTGGTGGAAACACCATATATTTT.

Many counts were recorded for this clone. The CDR3 nucleotides are TGCGCCAGCAGCTTGGAAGCTACCTTTTACGAGCAGTACTTC. Translation gives CASSLEATFYEQYF. The rearrangement joins TRBV5-1 to TRBJ2-7; D gene ambiguous. Trimming removed 0 bases from V and 4 bases from J, with 11 bases in between. The germline V gene has CDR1 SGHRS and CDR2 YFSETQ. This CDR3 is 14 amino acids long. The entire variable domain, with the rest obtained from reference TRBV5-1 and TRBJ2-7, is as follows: KAGVTQTPRYLIKTRGQQVTLSCSPISGHRSVSWYQQTPGQGLQFLFEYFSETQRNKGNFPGRFSGRQFSNSRSEMNVSTLELGDSALYLCASSLEATFYEQYFGPGTRLTVT.

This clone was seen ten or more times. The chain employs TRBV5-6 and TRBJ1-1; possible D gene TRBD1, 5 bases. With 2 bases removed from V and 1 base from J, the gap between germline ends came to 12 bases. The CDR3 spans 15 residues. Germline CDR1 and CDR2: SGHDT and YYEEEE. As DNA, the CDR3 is TGTGCCAGCAGCTTTCTCTCTACAGGGAACACTGAAGCTTTCTTT. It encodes CASSFLSTGNTEAFF.

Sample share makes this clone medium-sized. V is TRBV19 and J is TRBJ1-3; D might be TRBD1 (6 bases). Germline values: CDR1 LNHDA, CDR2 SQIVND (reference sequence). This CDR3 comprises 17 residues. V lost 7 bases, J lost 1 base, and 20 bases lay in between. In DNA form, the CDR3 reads TGTGCCAGTATGGATGTAGGACAGTACGTTTCTGGAAACACCATATATTTT. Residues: CASMDVGQYVSGNTIYF.

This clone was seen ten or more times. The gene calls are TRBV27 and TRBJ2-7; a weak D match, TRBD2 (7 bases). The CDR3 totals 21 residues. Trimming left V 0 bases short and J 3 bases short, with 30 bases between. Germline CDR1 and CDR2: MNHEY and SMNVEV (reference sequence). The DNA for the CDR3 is TGTGCCAGCAGTTTATCGATGCGGGTTTTTTCGCAACGGGGGGCGCACTACGAGCAGTACTTC. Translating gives CASSLSMRVFSQRGAHYEQYF.

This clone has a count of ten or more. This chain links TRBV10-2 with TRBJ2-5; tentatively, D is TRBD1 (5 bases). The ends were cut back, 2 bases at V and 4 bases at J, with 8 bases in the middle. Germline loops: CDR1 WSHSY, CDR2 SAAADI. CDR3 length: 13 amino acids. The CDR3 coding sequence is TGCGCCAGCAGTGAGCAGGGTGGAGAGACCCAGTACTTC. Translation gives CASSEQGGETQYF.

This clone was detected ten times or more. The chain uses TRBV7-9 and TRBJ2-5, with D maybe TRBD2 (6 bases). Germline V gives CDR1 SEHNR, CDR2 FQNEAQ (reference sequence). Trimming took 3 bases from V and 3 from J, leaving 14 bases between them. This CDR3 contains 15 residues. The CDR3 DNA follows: TGTGCCAGCAGCTTCCGACTAGGCGGGGAAGAGACCCAGTACTTC. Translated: CASSFRLGGEETQYF.

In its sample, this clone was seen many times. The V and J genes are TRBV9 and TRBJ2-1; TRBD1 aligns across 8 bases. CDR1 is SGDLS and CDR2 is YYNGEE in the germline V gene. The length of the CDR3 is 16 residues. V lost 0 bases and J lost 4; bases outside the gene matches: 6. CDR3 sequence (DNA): TGTGCCAGCAGCGTAGCTCGCGGACAGGGATACAATGAGCAGTTCTTC. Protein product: CASSVARGQGYNEQFF.

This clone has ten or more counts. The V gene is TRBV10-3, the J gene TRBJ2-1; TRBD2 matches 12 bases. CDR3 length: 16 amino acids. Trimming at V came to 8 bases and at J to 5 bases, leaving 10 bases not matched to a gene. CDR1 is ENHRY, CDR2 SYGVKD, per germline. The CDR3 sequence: CAISSGRAGSNNEQFF. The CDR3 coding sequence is TGTGCCATCTCTAGCGGGAGGGCCGGATCCAACAATGAGCAGTTCTTC.

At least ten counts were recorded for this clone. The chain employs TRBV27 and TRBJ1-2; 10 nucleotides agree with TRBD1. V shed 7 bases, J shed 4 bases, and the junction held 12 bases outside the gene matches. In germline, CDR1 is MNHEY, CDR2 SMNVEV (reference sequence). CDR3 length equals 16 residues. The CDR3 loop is CASKHTPGQGFYGYTF. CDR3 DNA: TGTGCCAGCAAACATACTCCGGGACAGGGGTTCTATGGCTACACCTTC.